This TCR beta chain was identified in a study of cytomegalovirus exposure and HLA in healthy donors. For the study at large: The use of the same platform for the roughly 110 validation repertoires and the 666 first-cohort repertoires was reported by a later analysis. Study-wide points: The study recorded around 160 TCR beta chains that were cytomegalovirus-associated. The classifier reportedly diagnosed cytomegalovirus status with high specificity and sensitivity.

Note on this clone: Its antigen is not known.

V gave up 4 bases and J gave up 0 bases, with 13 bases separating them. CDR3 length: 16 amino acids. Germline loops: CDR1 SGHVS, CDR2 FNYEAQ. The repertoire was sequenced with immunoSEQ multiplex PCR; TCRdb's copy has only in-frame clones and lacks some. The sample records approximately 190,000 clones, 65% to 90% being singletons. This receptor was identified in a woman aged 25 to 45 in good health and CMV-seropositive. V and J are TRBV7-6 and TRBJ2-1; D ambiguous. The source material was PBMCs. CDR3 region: CASSSPPRSSYNEQFF. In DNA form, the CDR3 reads TGTGCCAGCAGCTCTCCTCCACGGAGCTCCTACAATGAGCAGTTCTTC.